This is a list of T cell receptor beta chains from one sample in a study of patients and donors after allogeneic stem cell transplantation. TCRdb recomputed calls from the RT-PCR reads with MiXCR, one row per CDR3 protein. Of roughly 880,000 distinct CDR3 sequences in the sample, roughly 17% were seen once. Sequencing was carried out using blood, either unsorted or a sorted T cell fraction (not recorded which). The receptor set was obtained from a human donor who was either an allogeneic HSCT recipient or a stem cell or donor lymphocyte infusion donor (not recorded which). It is not recorded whose cells these are; they may come from a transplant donor. CDR3s include the opening cysteine and the closing phenylalanine or tryptophan. A D gene is named only where the DNA matches it firmly. Rows may omit the clone size; those that give it use once, few, many or a size class.

clone_size	d_call	j_call	v_call	cdr3_nt	cdr3_aa
few	TRBD2	TRBJ2-2	TRBV12-3/TRBV12-4	TGTGCCAGCAGTTTAGCGACTAGCGGGCCGACCGGGGAGCTGTTTTTT	CASSLATSGPTGELFF
-	-	TRBJ1-2	TRBV7-2	TGTGCCAGCAGCTCGCTGCGGGGGAATAACTATGGCTACACCTTC	CASSSLRGNNYGYTF
-	TRBD1	TRBJ1-1	TRBV29-1	TGCAGCGTCAAACAGGGGGCGCAGACTGAAGCTTTCTTT	CSVKQGAQTEAFF
-	-	TRBJ2-7	TRBV24-1	TGTGCCACCAGTGACCCCCGGCAGGGGGGGATGCCTAGCGAGCAGTACTTC	CATSDPRQGGMPSEQYF
once	TRBD1	TRBJ2-6	TRBV12-3/TRBV12-4	TGTGCCAGCACCTGGACAGGGCGCCCCTCTGGGGCCAACGTCCTGACTTTC	CASTWTGRPSGANVLTF
few	TRBD2	TRBJ2-1	TRBV6-2/TRBV6-3	TGTGCCAGCAGCCGGGGGGAGAAGCACTACAATGAGCAGTTCTTC	CASSRGEKHYNEQFF
few	TRBD2	TRBJ2-3	TRBV6-6	TGTGCCAGCAGTTACCGGGGGGGAGACACGCAGTATTTT	CASSYRGGDTQYF
-	-	TRBJ2-3	TRBV7-8	TGTGCCAGCAGCCACGGGTCCGTACAGCCAGATACGCAGTATTTT	CASSHGSVQPDTQYF
-	-	TRBJ2-7	TRBV19	TGTGCCAGTAGTGTGGGGGACGGCGAGCAGTACTTC	CASSVGDGEQYF
few	TRBD1	TRBJ2-7	TRBV7-2	TGTGCCAGATGGACAGGGTCCTACGAGCAGTACTTC	CARWTGSYEQYF
-	-	TRBJ1-1	TRBV20-1	TGCAGTGCTAGGTGCGCAGCCCCAAACACTGAAGCTTTCTTT	CSARCAAPNTEAFF
-	-	TRBJ2-5	TRBV27	TGTGCCAGCAGTTTAAGAAGGGAAGAGACCCAGTACTTC	CASSLRREETQYF
many	-	TRBJ2-2	TRBV12-3/TRBV12-4	TGTGCCAGCAGTCACAGAGGGCTCAACACCGGGGAGCTGTTTTTT	CASSHRGLNTGELFF
few	-	TRBJ1-2	TRBV5-6	TGTGCCAGCAGCCCGAGGCGGGGGGCGGTCTATGGCTACACCTTC	CASSPRRGAVYGYTF
many	-	TRBJ2-1	TRBV29-1	TGCAGCGTTGAATCCAGGGAGCAGTTCTTC	CSVESREQFF
-	TRBD1	TRBJ1-4	TRBV29-1	TGCAGCGCAGGGACAGGGCGCGTGAAAAATGAAAAACTGTTTTTT	CSAGTGRVKNEKLFF
-	-	TRBJ1-4	TRBV25-1	TGTGCCAGCATCGACAGGCAGAATGAAAAACTGTTTTTT	CASIDRQNEKLFF
once	-	TRBJ2-7	TRBV11-2	TGTGCCAGCAGCACGATAGGAGCCGAGCAGTACTTC	CASSTIGAEQYF
-	-	TRBJ2-2	TRBV7-7	TGTGCTAGCAGCTTAGGGACGGAGGCCACCGGGGAGCTGTTTTTT	CASSLGTEATGELFF
-	TRBD1	TRBJ2-1	TRBV9	TGTGCCAGCAGCGCCACCGGGACAGGGGTTGGGGATGAGCAGTTCTTC	CASSATGTGVGDEQFF
few	-	TRBJ1-1	TRBV5-1	TGCGCCAGCAGCTTGGCCCAGATGAACACTGAAGCTTTCTTT	CASSLAQMNTEAFF
few	TRBD1	TRBJ2-3	TRBV15	TGTGCCCCGAGGGACAGGGACAGCACAGATACGCAGTATTTT	CAPRDRDSTDTQYF
-	TRBD1	TRBJ2-7	TRBV12-3/TRBV12-4	TGTGCCAGCAGTTTAGGGAGGCAGGGGGCCTACGAGCAGTACTTC	CASSLGRQGAYEQYF
-	TRBD2	TRBJ2-1	TRBV3-1	TGTGCCAGCAGCCTCTTGACTAGCGCCGACAATGAGCAGTTCTTC	CASSLLTSADNEQFF
many	TRBD2	TRBJ2-1	TRBV6-1	TGTGCCAGCAGTGCCCTGGGACTAGGAGCTAATGAGCAGTTCTTC	CASSALGLGANEQFF
-	-	TRBJ2-3	TRBV7-6	TGTGCCAGCAGTCAAACAGTAGATAGCACAGATACGCAGTATTTT	CASSQTVDSTDTQYF
-	TRBD2	TRBJ2-1	TRBV12-3/TRBV12-4	TGTGCCAGCAGTTTAGGGTCTAGCGGGAGCAGCTACAATGAGCAGTTCTTC	CASSLGSSGSSYNEQFF
few	-	TRBJ2-2	TRBV27	TGTGCCAGCAGTCGGTTAACCGGGGAGCTGTTTTTT	CASSRLTGELFF
few	-	TRBJ2-3	TRBV29-1	TGCAGCGTCTGGATTCGAATCGATACGCAGTATTTT	CSVWIRIDTQYF
-	-	TRBJ1-1	TRBV5-1	TGCGCCAGCAGCTTGAAGGCCGTTAACACTGAAGCTTTCTTT	CASSLKAVNTEAFF
-	-	TRBJ2-5	TRBV5-6	TGTGCCAGCAGCTTTGAGGGGGATACAGAGACCCAGTACTTC	CASSFEGDTETQYF
few	TRBD1	TRBJ1-2	TRBV5-1	TGCGCCAGCAGCTTGGGACAGGGGAGCGATGGCTACACCTTC	CASSLGQGSDGYTF
few	TRBD1	TRBJ1-1	TRBV18	TGTGCCAGCTCAAAGACAGGGATGAACACTGAAGCTTTCTTT	CASSKTGMNTEAFF
-	TRBD1	TRBJ2-7	TRBV18	TGTGCCAGCTCACCTTACGGACAGGGGTCCGAGCAGTACTTC	CASSPYGQGSEQYF
few	TRBD1	TRBJ2-2	TRBV6-2/TRBV6-3	TGTGCCAGCAGCGGGCTCTGGGGACAGGGGATCACCGGGGAGCTGTTTTTT	CASSGLWGQGITGELFF
-	TRBD1	TRBJ1-2	TRBV28	TGTGCCAGCAGCCGCACCGACAGGGGTGGCTACACCTTC	CASSRTDRGGYTF
few	-	TRBJ2-1	TRBV5-1	TGCGCCAGCAGCCCTGGCCGGACTACCGGCTCCAATGAGCAGTTCTTC	CASSPGRTTGSNEQFF
-	TRBD2	TRBJ2-5	TRBV20-1	TGCAGTGCTAGAGATCGTAGTATACTAGCGGGATATCCCCAGTACTTC	CSARDRSILAGYPQYF
-	TRBD1	TRBJ1-2	TRBV30	TGTGCCTGGAGTGTTAGGGGGCGCAACTATGGCTACACCTTC	CAWSVRGRNYGYTF
-	-	TRBJ2-4	TRBV7-2	TGTGCCAGCAGCTCGCTGACCGCCCCTCGGGCCAAAAACATTCAGTACTTC	CASSSLTAPRAKNIQYF
-	TRBD2	TRBJ2-6	TRBV6-5	TGTGCCAGCAGTTACGGGAGCGGGGGGGCTTCTGGGGCCAACGTCCTGACTTTC	CASSYGSGGASGANVLTF
-	-	TRBJ2-7	TRBV3-1	TGTGCCAGCAGCCGCGGGGTAATTTCCTACGAGCAGTACTTC	CASSRGVISYEQYF
few	-	TRBJ1-1	TRBV7-9	TGTGCCAGCAGCCCCAGGGCCCCCCCTGAAGCTTTCTTT	CASSPRAPPEAFF
once	-	TRBJ1-5	TRBV7-2	TGTGCCAGCAGCCGAGAGGCGGCTCAGCCCCAGCATTTT	CASSREAAQPQHF
-	-	TRBJ1-5	TRBV12-3/TRBV12-4	TGTGCCAGCAGCCCGACCCCTTGGCCCCAGCATTTT	CASSPTPWPQHF
few	-	TRBJ1-5	TRBV5-1	TGCGCCAGCAGCTTGGAGGGGGGAAGGAGTCAGCCCCAGCATTTT	CASSLEGGRSQPQHF
few	-	TRBJ2-3	TRBV6-1	TGTGCCAGCGGAGTCTCTAGGGGTTCCGATACGCAGTATTTT	CASGVSRGSDTQYF
-	TRBD1	TRBJ1-5	TRBV12-3/TRBV12-4	TGTGCCAGCAGTGTCACAGGGGGTCGGTATCAGCCCCAGCATTTT	CASSVTGGRYQPQHF
-	-	TRBJ1-1	TRBV9	TGTGCCAGCAGCGTAGGTCCCGGCGACACTGAAGCTTTCTTT	CASSVGPGDTEAFF